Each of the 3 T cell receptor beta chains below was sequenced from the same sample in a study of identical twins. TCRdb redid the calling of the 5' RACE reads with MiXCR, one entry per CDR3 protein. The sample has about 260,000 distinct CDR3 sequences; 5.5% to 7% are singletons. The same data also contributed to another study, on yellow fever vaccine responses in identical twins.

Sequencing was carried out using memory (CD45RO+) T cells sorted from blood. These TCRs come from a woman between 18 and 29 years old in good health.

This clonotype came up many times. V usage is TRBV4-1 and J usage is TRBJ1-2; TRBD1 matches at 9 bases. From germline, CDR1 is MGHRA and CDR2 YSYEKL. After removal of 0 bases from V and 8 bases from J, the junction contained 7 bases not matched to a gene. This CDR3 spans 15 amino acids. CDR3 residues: CASSQDSGQGLGYTF. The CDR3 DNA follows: TGCGCCAGCAGCCAAGATAGTGGACAGGGGCTGGGCTACACCTTC.

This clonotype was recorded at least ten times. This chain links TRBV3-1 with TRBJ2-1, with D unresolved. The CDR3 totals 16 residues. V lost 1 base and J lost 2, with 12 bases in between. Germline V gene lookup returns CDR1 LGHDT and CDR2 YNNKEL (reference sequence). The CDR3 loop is CASSQVPAMAYNEQFF. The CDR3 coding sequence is TGTGCCAGCAGCCAAGTTCCAGCGATGGCCTACAATGAGCAGTTCTTC.

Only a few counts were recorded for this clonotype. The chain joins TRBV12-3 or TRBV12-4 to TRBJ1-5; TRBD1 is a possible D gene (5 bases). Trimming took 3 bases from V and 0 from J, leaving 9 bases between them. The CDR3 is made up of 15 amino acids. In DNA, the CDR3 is TGTGCCAGCAGTTTGGGACTGCATAGCAATCAGCCCCAGCATTTT. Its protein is CASSLGLHSNQPQHF.